Following are 5 T cell receptor beta chains from one sample sequenced in a study of T cells in Graves' hyperthyroidism and ophthalmopathy. TCR beta CDR3 regions were amplified from RNA. When the TCR CDR3 underwent first-round RT-PCR, the HTBI primer set was used. TCRdb reprocessed the multiplex PCR reads via MiXCR and lists one record per CDR3 protein. The sample has nearly 600,000 distinct CDR3 sequences; over 12% are singletons. Specimen: blood. These receptors were taken from a woman aged 18-35 years with Graves' ophthalmopathy.

This clonotype occurred a few times. One base away lies a much larger clone, so this may be a sequencing read error. The chain uses TRBV24-1 and TRBJ2-2, with TRBD2 matching over 12 bases. Germline CDR1 KGHDR, CDR2 SFDVKD. The CDR3 has 14 residues. CDR3 DNA sequence: TGTGTCACCGGACTAGCGGGGCCCACCGGGGAGCTGTTTTTT. This translates into CVTGLAGPTGELFF.

This clonotype has at least ten counts. The CDR3 DNA follows: TGTGCCAGCAGTTTATCGTGGGACACCAGGGGGAGGGCTGGCTACACCTTC. This sequence encodes CASSLSWDTRGRAGYTF. V and J are TRBV28 and TRBJ1-2; 7 bases map to TRBD1. Germline trimming cut 1 base from V and 7 bases from J; bases unmatched to any gene: 15. CDR1 is MDHEN, CDR2 SYDVKM, per germline. This CDR3 has 17 amino acids.

This clonotype was seen at least ten times. This chain uses TRBV7-2 with TRBJ2-1; D is ambiguous. The CDR3 covers 15 residues. With 0 bases removed from V and 5 bases from J, the gap between germline ends came to 11 bases. Germline V gene lookup returns CDR1 SGHTA and CDR2 FQGNSA. CDR3: CASSLAPLRHNEQFF. CDR3 in DNA: TGTGCCAGCAGCTTAGCACCCCTTAGGCACAATGAGCAGTTCTTC.

This clonotype showed up just a few times. The chain uses TRBV2 and TRBJ2-1; 8 bases line up with TRBD2. J lost 7 bases, V lost 8 bases, and 25 bases had no gene match. This CDR3 is 19 amino acids long. Germline CDR1 SNHLY, CDR2 FYNNEI. Here the CDR3 reads CASSPPAGGPPSIINEQFF. The CDR3 nucleotides read TGTGCCAGCTCACCACCTGCGGGAGGCCCACCTTCCATTATTAATGAGCAGTTCTTC.

This clonotype has a count of ten or more. The chain recombines TRBV20-1 with TRBJ2-7; D is unresolved. This CDR3 comprises 12 residues. Germline assignment: CDR1 DFQATT and CDR2 SNEGSKA (reference sequence). Trimming stripped 3 bases from V and 4 bases from J, with 10 bases between. The CDR3 reads CSASLGSYEQYF. CDR3 bases: TGCAGTGCTAGTCTGGGCTCTTACGAGCAGTACTTC.